Listed below are T cell receptor beta chains from one sample, sequenced in a study of T-cell reconstitution after alpha-beta-depleted transplantation in children. One entry per CDR3 protein results from TCRdb running MiXCR on the PCR reads. The profile shows around 93,000 distinct CDR3 sequences, roughly 8.8% of them singletons. Source: PBMCs from the stem cell graft donor, taken from the stem cell graft. The receptors shown here come from a human donor who donated a stem cell graft to a child with congenital amegakaryocytic thrombocytopenia. The CDR3 runs from the conserved cysteine through the conserved F or W. The D gene is left open where the match is weak. Only some rows state a clone size, as once, few, many or a class for expanded clones.

D	size	V	J	DNA	CDR3
TRBD2	-	TRBV5-6	TRBJ2-1	TGTGCCAGCAGCCCCGGACTAGTGGGCAGGGAGCAGTTCTTC	CASSPGLVGREQFF
-	many	TRBV4-2	TRBJ2-7	TGTGCCAGCAGCCAAGACGGCTCTACCGGGGTCGAGCAGTACTTC	CASSQDGSTGVEQYF
TRBD1	many	TRBV20-1	TRBJ2-7	TGCAGTGCTGGGACAGGGGAATTCGAGCAGTACTTC	CSAGTGEFEQYF
-	many	TRBV12-3/TRBV12-4	TRBJ2-1	TGTGCCAGCAGTGCCACCGGGAGCCTAAACAATGAGCAGTTCTTC	CASSATGSLNNEQFF
-	many	TRBV27	TRBJ1-1	TGTGCCAGCAGTTTCCGGGGCCGTGACACTGAAGCTTTCTTT	CASSFRGRDTEAFF
TRBD2	many	TRBV29-1	TRBJ2-1	TGCAGCGTTAGCGGGGGGGCCTCGAATGAGCAGTTCTTC	CSVSGGASNEQFF
-	many	TRBV3-1	TRBJ2-3	TGTGCCAGCAGCCCAACTAGAACTAGCACAGATACGCAGTATTTT	CASSPTRTSTDTQYF
TRBD1	many	TRBV20-1	TRBJ1-2	TGCAGTGCTAGAGAAGTCAGGGGGCAATATGGCTACACCTTC	CSAREVRGQYGYTF
-	many	TRBV7-3	TRBJ1-2	TGTGCCAGCAGCCTTATGGGGGGCTATGGCTACACCTTC	CASSLMGGYGYTF
-	many	TRBV7-2	TRBJ2-5	TGTGCCAGCAGTTATAGGGAGACCCAGTACTTC	CASSYRETQYF
TRBD2	-	TRBV2	TRBJ2-1	TGTGCCAGCAGTGAATCTCAGGCCGGGACTAACAATGAGCAGTTCTTC	CASSESQAGTNNEQFF